The 10 T cell receptor beta chains presented below share a single source sample, sequenced in a study of blood T cell repertoires in COVID-19. Clones were read by immunoSEQ multiplex PCR, and TCRdb kept only the in-frame ones, dropping some. The data show about 160,000 clones, around 89% seen once. Sequenced material: PBMCs or T cells enriched from blood (not recorded which). These receptors originate from a woman between 45 and 60 years old who had recovered from COVID-19.

This clone occurred once. The rearrangement joins TRBV10-1 to TRBJ1-1; 10 positions agree with TRBD1. This CDR3 region has 15 residues. V dropped 1 base and J dropped 5; count of bases not matched to a gene: 4. Per germline, CDR1 WNHNN and CDR2 SYGVQD (reference sequence). CDR3 DNA: TGCGCCAGCAGTGAGTTGGACAGGGGGTGGACTGAAGCTTTCTTT. It codes for CASSELDRGWTEAFF.

The chain joins TRBV28 to TRBJ2-7; 8 bases align to TRBD1. CDR1 is MDHEN, CDR2 SYDVKM, per germline. The V gene end was trimmed by 4 bases and the J gene end by 1 base; junction bases not matched to a gene: 9. The CDR3 runs to 16 residues. CDR3: CASSSSGTGVSYEQYF. The CDR3 DNA is TGTGCCAGCAGTTCGTCCGGGACAGGAGTATCCTACGAGCAGTACTTC.

The V and J genes are TRBV29-1 and TRBJ2-7; 7 bases align to TRBD2. This CDR3 spans 13 amino acids. Trimming removed 6 bases from V and 3 bases from J; junction bases left unmatched: 8. Germline loops: CDR1 SQVTM, CDR2 ANQGSEA. DNA of the CDR3: TGCAGCGTCAGACAGTCGGGGGGCTACGAGCAGTACTTC. This translates into CSVRQSGGYEQYF.

This chain links TRBV19 with TRBJ2-7; possible D gene TRBD1, 6 bases. The germline gives CDR1 LNHDA, CDR2 SQIVND (reference sequence). The CDR3 covers 13 residues. V shed 7 bases and J shed 5 bases, with 15 bases lying between them. CDR3 in DNA: TGTGCCAGTAACCCCCCAGGGGACCACGAGCAGTACTTC. This codes for CASNPPGDHEQYF.

The J gene is TRBJ1-2, the V gene TRBV14; no clear D. The CDR3 runs 14 residues. V was cut by 4 bases and J by 8 bases, with 17 bases left in between. Germline CDR1 is SGHDN and CDR2 is FVKESK. The CDR3 DNA sequence: TGTGCCAGCAGCCTCGCCCCGGGAGTCGGAGGCTACACCTTC. Amino acid sequence: CASSLAPGVGGYTF.

The genes are TRBV25-1 and TRBJ2-4; D gene uncertain. Germline V gene sequence: CDR1 MGHDK, CDR2 SYGVNS. The CDR3 is made up of 11 amino acids. V was pared by 2 bases and J by 7 bases, with 3 bases between. The CDR3 region has the DNA TGTGCCAGCAGTGAACTTAACATTCAGTACTTC. Its translation: CASSELNIQYF.

This CDR3 reads CATSRNKGSSYEQYF. The CDR3 nucleotides are TGTGCCACCAGCAGGAATAAGGGGTCCTCCTACGAGCAGTACTTC. The V and J genes are TRBV15 and TRBJ2-7; possibly TRBD1 for D (5 bases). V was clipped by 3 bases and J by 0 bases, with 12 bases between them. The CDR3 totals 15 residues. Germline loops: CDR1 LNHNV, CDR2 YYDKDF (reference sequence). The whole variable domain, filled in from reference TRBV15 and TRBJ2-7, reads DAMVIQNPRYQVTQFGKPVTLSCSQTLNHNVMYWYQQKSSQAPKLLFHYYDKDFNNEADTPDNFQSRRPNTSFCFLDIRSPGLGDTAMYLCATSRNKGSSYEQYFGPGTRLTVT.

CDR3 DNA sequence: TGTGCCAGCTCGACAGGTGCGTCTAATGAAAAACTGTTTTTT. Translated, it gives CASSTGASNEKLFF. The chain links TRBV7-9 to TRBJ1-4, with a weak D call TRBD1 (6 bases). The CDR3 covers 14 residues. Trimming removed 8 bases at V and 3 bases at J, with 13 bases between. Germline V gene lookup returns CDR1 SEHNR and CDR2 FQNEAQ (reference sequence).

Turning to this clone: At one end the junction does not follow the germline gene, possibly because of a read error. This chain uses TRBV7-2 with TRBJ2-7; TRBD2 might be the D (7 bases). The CDR3 is made up of 13 amino acids. Germline-derived CDR1 and CDR2 are SGHTA and FQGNSA. Written as DNA, the CDR3 is TGTGCCAGCAGCTTAGAAGGGGGGGCCGCGAGAAACTTC. Protein sequence: CASSLEGGAARNF.

V usage is TRBV25-1 and J usage is TRBJ1-1; D is uncertain. The CDR3 sequence is 12 residues long. The V gene lost 6 bases and the J gene lost 5 bases, with 10 bases spanning the gap. Germline CDR1 reads MGHDK; CDR2 reads SYGVNS. The CDR3 DNA sequence: TGTGCCAGCAGAGAGGGTAGGACTGAAGCTTTCTTT. Protein: CASREGRTEAFF. The full variable domain, in which reference TRBV25-1 and TRBJ1-1 provide the parts outside the CDR3, is EADIYQTPRYLVIGTGKKITLECSQTMGHDKMYWYQQDPGMELHLIHYSYGVNSTEKGDLSSESTVSRIRTEHFPLTLESARPSHTSQYLCASREGRTEAFFGQGTRLTVV.